The 14 T cell receptor beta chains given below trace back to one sample, sequenced in a study of cytomegalovirus exposure and HLA in healthy donors. Using immunoSEQ multiplex PCR, the repertoire was profiled, and TCRdb retains in-frame clones only, with some absent. The sample shows 70,000 or so clones, 94% of them seen only once. The sample taken for sequencing was PBMCs. These receptors all come from a woman aged 18-30 years in good health and CMV-seropositive.

V and J are TRBV14 and TRBJ2-7; 7 positions agree with TRBD2. The CDR3 covers 14 residues. CDR1 is SGHDN and CDR2 is FVKESK in the germline V gene. Unmatched junction bases numbered 8, after V lost 2 bases and J lost 7 bases. The CDR3 is CASSQPSGVPEQYF. The CDR3 bases are TGTGCCAGCAGCCAACCTAGCGGAGTCCCGGAGCAGTACTTC.

The chain uses TRBV5-1 and TRBJ2-3; D might be TRBD2 (5 bases). The CDR3 length is 14 residues. Germline lookup yields CDR1 SGHRS and CDR2 YFSETQ. V lost 7 bases and J lost 0, with 12 bases in between. The CDR3 nucleotides read TGCGCCAGCGGCAGCGGCGTAAGCACAGATACGCAGTATTTT. Translated: CASGSGVSTDTQYF.

The chain couples TRBV11-2 to TRBJ2-7, with 10 nucleotides matching TRBD2. Germline values: CDR1 SGHAT, CDR2 FQNNGV. V lost 7 bases to trimming and J lost 5 bases; unmatched junction nucleotides: 11. CDR3 size: 15 residues. The CDR3, as DNA: TGTGCCAGCATCCCTGGGACTAGCGTCACCCACGAGCAGTACTTC. Encoded protein: CASIPGTSVTHEQYF.

The V call is TRBV6-5, the J call TRBJ2-2, with D unresolved. The V gene lost 7 bases and the J gene lost 0 bases, with 9 bases spanning the gap. The CDR3 sequence is 14 residues long. In germline, CDR1 is MNHEY, CDR2 SVGAGI. The CDR3 region is CASTAASNTGELFF. The CDR3, as DNA: TGTGCCAGCACGGCGGCCTCGAACACCGGGGAGCTGTTTTTT.

The rearrangement joins TRBV6-1 to TRBJ1-1; 9 bases are shared with TRBD1. Germline trimming cut 2 bases from V and 1 base from J; bases unmatched to any gene: 2. The CDR3 length is 15 residues. The germline gives CDR1 MNHNS, CDR2 SASEGT. CDR3 sequence: CASSERDRENTEAFF. The CDR3 DNA sequence: TGTGCCAGCAGTGAAAGGGACAGGGAGAACACTGAAGCTTTCTTT.

This chain uses TRBV7-9 with TRBJ1-2; TRBD1 agrees at 10 bases. Germline CDR1 and CDR2: SEHNR and FQNEAQ (reference sequence). The CDR3 sequence is 16 residues long. Unmatched junction bases numbered 6, after V lost 1 base and J lost 4 bases. This CDR3 reads CASSLGQGAFSYGYTF. The CDR3 nucleotides are TGTGCCAGCAGCTTAGGACAGGGGGCGTTTAGCTATGGCTACACCTTC.

This chain links TRBV7-7 with TRBJ2-3; TRBD1 agrees at 9 bases. J lost 4 bases, V lost 1 base, and 3 bases had no gene match. CDR1 SSHAT and CDR2 FNYEAQ come from the germline V gene (reference sequence). The CDR3 loop spans 15 amino acids. The DNA of the CDR3 is TGTGCCAGCAGCTTAGGGGGACAGGGAGCAGATACGCAGTATTTT. Protein product: CASSLGGQGADTQYF.

The rearrangement links TRBV6-1 to TRBJ2-7; 9 nucleotides match TRBD2. CDR1 is MNHNS, CDR2 SASEGT, per germline. This CDR3 comprises 16 residues. V was clipped by 1 base and J by 7 bases; unmatched bases: 11. The CDR3 sequence is CASSEDGGGGAEEQYF. In DNA, the CDR3 is TGTGCCAGCAGTGAAGATGGTGGCGGGGGGGCCGAGGAGCAGTACTTC.

This sequence joins TRBV7-3 and TRBJ2-6; D unclear. The germline gives CDR1 SGHTA, CDR2 FQGTGA. This CDR3 spans 15 amino acids. V was trimmed by 3 bases and J by 0 bases, leaving 6 bases between them. The CDR3 DNA is TGTGCCAGCAGCTTCAAGAGCTCTGGGGCCAACGTCCTGACTTTC. Amino acids: CASSFKSSGANVLTF.

The V call is TRBV30, the J call TRBJ1-6, with a weak D call TRBD1 (6 bases). There are 13 residues in the CDR3. The germline gives CDR1 GTSNPN, CDR2 SVGIG (reference sequence). V shed 7 bases and J shed 7 bases, with 14 bases lying between them. CDR3 region: CASQGGLNSPLHF. In nucleotides, the CDR3 is TGTGCCTCCCAAGGGGGACTAAATTCACCCCTCCACTTT.

The V and J genes are TRBV18 and TRBJ1-2; 9 bases are shared with TRBD1. The CDR3 totals 13 residues. CDR1 is KGHSH and CDR2 is LQKENI in the germline V gene. V trimming: 6 bases; J trimming: 6 bases; junction bases outside the gene matches: 5. CDR3 sequence (DNA): TGTGCCAGCTCCCTCGGGACAGGGAATGGCTACACCTTC. It encodes CASSLGTGNGYTF.

V is TRBV7-8 and J is TRBJ2-2, with 7 bases identical to TRBD2. This CDR3 spans 14 amino acids. From germline, CDR1 is SGHVS and CDR2 FQNEAQ. J was trimmed by 6 bases and V by 1 base; bases with no gene match: 2. The CDR3 loop reads CASSLGGRSGELFF. CDR3 bases: TGTGCCAGCAGCTTAGGCGGGAGATCCGGGGAGCTGTTTTTT. Supplemented by reference TRBV7-8 and TRBJ2-2, the full variable domain reads GAGVSQSPRYKVAKRGQDVALRCDPISGHVSLFWYQQALGQGPEFLTYFQNEAQLDKSGLPSDRFFAERPEGSVSTLKIQRTQQEDSAVYLCASSLGGRSGELFFGEGSRLTVL.

The chain couples TRBV11-3 to TRBJ2-1, with 15 nucleotides matching TRBD2. Looked up from germline, CDR1 is SGHNT and CDR2 is YENEEA. CDR3 size: 16 residues. The trim removed 4 bases at V and 10 bases at J, leaving 8 bases unmatched. The CDR3 sequence is CASSSPGTSGRYEQFF. DNA of the CDR3: TGTGCCAGCAGCTCACCCGGGACTAGCGGGAGGTACGAGCAGTTCTTC.

This chain links TRBV2 with TRBJ1-4, with 10 bases that match TRBD1. Germline CDR1 and CDR2: SNHLY and FYNNEI. The length of the CDR3 is 18 residues. V trimming: 1 base; J trimming: 6 bases; junction bases outside the gene matches: 11. The CDR3 sequence: CASSEVRGTGEGHEKLFF. The CDR3 nucleotides are TGTGCCAGCAGTGAAGTGCGGGGGACAGGGGAGGGGCATGAAAAACTGTTTTTT.